The rows below give T cell receptor beta chains drawn from one sample of a study of blood T cell repertoires in COVID-19. The repertoire was sequenced with immunoSEQ multiplex PCR; TCRdb's copy has only in-frame clones and lacks some. The data show some 100,000 clones, 65% to 90% seen once. The sample was PBMCs or T cells enriched from blood (not recorded which). The receptors come from a woman in her forties or fifties who had recovered from COVID-19. CDR3s include the opening cysteine and the closing phenylalanine or tryptophan. D genes are given only for firm matches. The listing skips clone size in some rows; elsewhere it reads once, few, many or a size class.

D gene	V gene	clone size	J gene	CDR3 protein	CDR3 DNA
.	TRBV7-9	.	TRBJ2-3	CASSHLTVTKDTQYF	TGTGCCAGCAGCCATCTGACAGTGACAAAAGATACGCAGTATTTT
.	TRBV2	.	TRBJ2-3	CASSSGVSSTDTQYF	TGTGCCAGCAGTTCGGGTGTATCTAGCACAGATACGCAGTATTTT
.	TRBV5-1	.	TRBJ1-2	CASSLAGTYGYTF	TGCGCCAGCAGCTTAGCAGGCACCTATGGCTACACCTTC
.	TRBV7-9	.	TRBJ2-5	CASSLRLKEETQYF	TGTGCCAGCAGCTTACGACTCAAAGAAGAGACCCAGTACTTC
TRBD1	TRBV28	.	TRBJ1-1	CASSYETGGRNEAFF	TGTGCCAGCAGTTACGAGACAGGGGGGAGAAACGAGGCTTTCTTT
.	TRBV19	.	TRBJ1-5	CASSWRGGNQPQHF	TGTGCCAGTAGCTGGAGGGGAGGCAATCAGCCCCAGCATTTT
TRBD1	TRBV28	.	TRBJ1-1	CASRRDSSEAFF	TGTGCCAGCAGACGGGACAGTTCTGAAGCTTTCTTT
.	TRBV27	.	TRBJ1-3	CASSPERLVSGNTIYF	TGTGCCAGCTCGCCCGAGAGGCTCGTCTCTGGAAACACCATATATTTT
TRBD2	TRBV7-9	.	TRBJ2-5	CASSFEAGGVETQYF	TGTGCCAGCAGCTTCGAGGCGGGGGGTGTAGAGACCCAGTACTTC
TRBD1	TRBV25-1	.	TRBJ1-2	CASSEGGQGYGYTF	TGTGCCAGCAGTGAAGGGGGACAGGGTTATGGCTACACCTTC
.	TRBV3-1/TRBV3-2	.	TRBJ2-2	CASSQDIRAGELFF	TGTGCCAGCAGCCAAGATATACGGGCCGGGGAGCTGTTTTTT
.	TRBV5-1	.	TRBJ2-5	CASSIDSYQETQYF	TGCGCCAGCAGCATCGACAGCTATCAAGAGACCCAGTACTTC
TRBD1	TRBV7-2	.	TRBJ2-1	CASGRQTGVRNEQFF	TGTGCCAGCGGACGACAGACAGGGGTAAGAAATGAGCAGTTCTTC
TRBD2	TRBV5-1	.	TRBJ2-3	CASSLNPSGASTDTQYF	TGCGCCAGCAGCTTGAATCCTAGCGGGGCGAGCACAGATACGCAGTATTTT
TRBD2	TRBV9	.	TRBJ2-3	CASSVLAGATDTQYF	TGTGCCAGCAGCGTACTAGCGGGAGCAACAGATACGCAGTATTTT
.	TRBV9	.	TRBJ2-1	CASSVVGSLSYNEQFF	TGTGCCAGCAGCGTAGTAGGGAGTCTTTCCTACAATGAGCAGTTCTTC
.	TRBV7-5	.	TRBJ2-3	CVRSLSCASGAHTDTQYF	TGTGTCAGAAGCTTATCCTGTGCTAGCGGGGCCCACACAGATACGCAGTATTTT
TRBD1	TRBV29-1	.	TRBJ2-1	CSVEDLVGQGARDYYNEQFF	TGCAGCGTTGAAGATCTGGTAGGACAGGGGGCCCGAGACTACTACAATGAGCAGTTCTTC
.	TRBV5-5	.	TRBJ2-1	CASSLPGGYNEQFF	TGTGCCAGCAGCTTGCCAGGTGGATACAATGAGCAGTTCTTC
TRBD1	TRBV14	.	TRBJ2-2	CASSSTHTTGRATGELFF	TGTGCCAGCAGCTCTACTCATACGACAGGGCGGGCCACCGGGGAGCTGTTTTTT
TRBD2	TRBV7-9	.	TRBJ2-1	CASSPWTSGATEGYNEQFF	TGTGCCAGCAGCCCGTGGACTAGCGGGGCAACGGAGGGATACAATGAGCAGTTCTTC
TRBD1	TRBV28	once	TRBJ1-3	CASRKQGRGNTIYF	TGTGCCAGCAGAAAACAGGGGAGAGGAAACACCATATATTTT
TRBD1	TRBV27	once	TRBJ1-2	CASSYLSGGAIYGYTF	TGTGCCAGCAGTTACCTTTCAGGGGGCGCAATCTATGGCTACACCTTC
.	TRBV6-1	.	TRBJ2-7	CASSEAGQGGGQYF	TGTGCCAGCAGTGAAGCGGGTCAGGGTGGTGGGCAGTACTTC
.	TRBV3-1/TRBV3-2	.	TRBJ2-2	CASSQAGRPGELFF	TGTGCCAGCAGCCAAGCAGGGCGACCCGGGGAGCTGTTTTTT